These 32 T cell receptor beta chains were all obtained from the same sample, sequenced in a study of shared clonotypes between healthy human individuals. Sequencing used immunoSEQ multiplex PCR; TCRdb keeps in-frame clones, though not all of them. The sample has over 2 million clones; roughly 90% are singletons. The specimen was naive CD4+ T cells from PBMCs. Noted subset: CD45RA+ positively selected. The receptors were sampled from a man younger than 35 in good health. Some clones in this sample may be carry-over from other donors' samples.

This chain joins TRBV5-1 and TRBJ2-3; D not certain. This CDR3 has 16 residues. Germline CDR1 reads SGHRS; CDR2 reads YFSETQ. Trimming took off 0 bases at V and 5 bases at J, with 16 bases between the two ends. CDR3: CASSLGLEKSIDTQYF. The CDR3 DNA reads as TGCGCCAGCAGCTTGGGTCTAGAAAAGAGTATAGATACGCAGTATTTT.

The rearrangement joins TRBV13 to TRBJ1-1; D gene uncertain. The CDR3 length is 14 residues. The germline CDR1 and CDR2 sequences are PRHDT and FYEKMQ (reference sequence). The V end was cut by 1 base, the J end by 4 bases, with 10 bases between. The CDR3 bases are TGTGCCAGCAGCTTAGATGGGAGGTCCACTGAAGCTTTCTTT. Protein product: CASSLDGRSTEAFF. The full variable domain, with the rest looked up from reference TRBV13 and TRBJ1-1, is AAGVIQSPRHLIKEKRETATLKCYPIPRHDTVYWYQQGPGQDPQFLISFYEKMQSDKGSIPDRFSAQQFSDYHSELNMSSLELGDSALYFCASSLDGRSTEAFFGQGTRLTVV.

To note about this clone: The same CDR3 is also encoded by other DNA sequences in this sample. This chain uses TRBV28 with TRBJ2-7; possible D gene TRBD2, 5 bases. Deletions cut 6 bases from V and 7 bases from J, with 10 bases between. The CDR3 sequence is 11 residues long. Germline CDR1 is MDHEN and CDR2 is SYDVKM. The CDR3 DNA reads TGTGCCAGCAGCTCCCGCGGGGAGCAGTACTTC. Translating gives CASSSRGEQYF.

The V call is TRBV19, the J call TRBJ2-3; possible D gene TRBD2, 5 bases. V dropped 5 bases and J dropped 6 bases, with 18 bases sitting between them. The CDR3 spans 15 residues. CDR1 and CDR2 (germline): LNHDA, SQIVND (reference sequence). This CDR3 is CASSHRDQETDTQYF. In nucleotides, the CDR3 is TGTGCCAGTAGTCACCGGGATCAAGAGACTGATACGCAGTATTTT.

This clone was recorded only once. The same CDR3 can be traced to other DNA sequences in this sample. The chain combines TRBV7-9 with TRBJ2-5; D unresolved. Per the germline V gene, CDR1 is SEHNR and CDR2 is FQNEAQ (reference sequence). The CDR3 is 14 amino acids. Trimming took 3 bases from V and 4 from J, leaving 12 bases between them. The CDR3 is CASSLSGRGETQYF. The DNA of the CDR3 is TGTGCCAGCAGCTTGAGTGGAAGAGGAGAGACCCAGTACTTC.

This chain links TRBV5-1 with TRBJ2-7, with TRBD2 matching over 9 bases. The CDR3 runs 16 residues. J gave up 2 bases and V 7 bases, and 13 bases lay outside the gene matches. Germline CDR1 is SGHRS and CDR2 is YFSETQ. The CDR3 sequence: CASHRGGADSAYEQYF. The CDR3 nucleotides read TGCGCCAGCCACCGCGGGGGGGCGGACTCAGCCTACGAGCAGTACTTC.

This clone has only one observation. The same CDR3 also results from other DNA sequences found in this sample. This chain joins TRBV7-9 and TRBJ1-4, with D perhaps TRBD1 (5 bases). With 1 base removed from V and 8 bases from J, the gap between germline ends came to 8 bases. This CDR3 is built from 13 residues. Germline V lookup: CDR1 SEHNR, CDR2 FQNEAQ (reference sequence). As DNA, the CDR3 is TGTGCCAGCAGCTTAGGGGGCGCGGAAAAACTGTTTTTT. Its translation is CASSLGGAEKLFF.

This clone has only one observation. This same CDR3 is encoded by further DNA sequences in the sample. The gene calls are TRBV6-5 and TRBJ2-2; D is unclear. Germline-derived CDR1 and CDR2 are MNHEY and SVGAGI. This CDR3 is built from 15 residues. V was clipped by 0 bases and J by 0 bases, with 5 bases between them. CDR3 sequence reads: CASSYSGPNTGELFF. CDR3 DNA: TGTGCCAGCAGTTACTCGGGCCCGAACACCGGGGAGCTGTTTTTT.

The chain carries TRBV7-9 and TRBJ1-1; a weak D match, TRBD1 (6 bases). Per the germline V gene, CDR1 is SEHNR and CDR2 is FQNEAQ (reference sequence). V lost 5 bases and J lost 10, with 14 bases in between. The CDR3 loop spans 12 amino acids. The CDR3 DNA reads TGTGCCAGCAGCAAAGGGGGGGGAGCAGCTTTCTTT. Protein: CASSKGGGAAFF.

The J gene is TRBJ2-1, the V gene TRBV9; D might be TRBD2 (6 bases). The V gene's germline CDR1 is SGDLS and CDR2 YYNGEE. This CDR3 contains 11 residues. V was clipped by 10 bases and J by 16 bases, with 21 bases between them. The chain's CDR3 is CAGIDFGSRFF. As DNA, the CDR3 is TGTGCCGGAATAGACTTCGGGAGTCGATTCTTC.

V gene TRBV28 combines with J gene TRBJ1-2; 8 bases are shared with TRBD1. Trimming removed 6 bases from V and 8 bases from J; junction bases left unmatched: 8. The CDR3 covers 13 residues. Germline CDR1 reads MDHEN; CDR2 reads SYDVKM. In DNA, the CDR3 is TGTGCCAGCAGCTGGCAGGGGGCCCTGGGCTACACCTTC. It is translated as CASSWQGALGYTF.

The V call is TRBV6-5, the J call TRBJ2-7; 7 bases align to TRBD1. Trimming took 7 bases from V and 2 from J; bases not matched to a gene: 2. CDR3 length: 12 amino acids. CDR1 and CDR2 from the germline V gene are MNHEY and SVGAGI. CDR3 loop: CASMRGPYEQYF. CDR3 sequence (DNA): TGTGCCAGCATGAGGGGGCCCTACGAGCAGTACTTC.

The chain's CDR3 is CASKKTSGRIYEQYF. The CDR3 DNA reads TGTGCCAGCAAAAAGACTAGCGGGAGAATCTACGAGCAGTACTTC. The chain carries TRBV6-6 and TRBJ2-7, with TRBD2 identical over 12 bases. The V and J ends lost 7 bases and 3 bases, in that order; junction bases with no gene match: 7. Germline lookup yields CDR1 MNHNY and CDR2 SVGAGI (reference sequence). The CDR3 has 15 amino acids.

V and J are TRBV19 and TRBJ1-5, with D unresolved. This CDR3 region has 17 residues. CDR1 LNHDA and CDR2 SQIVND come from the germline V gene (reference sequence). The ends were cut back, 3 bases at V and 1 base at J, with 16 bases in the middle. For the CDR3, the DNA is TGTGCCAGTAGTATGGACCCAACGGGTAGGAGCAATCAGCCCCAGCATTTT. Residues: CASSMDPTGRSNQPQHF.

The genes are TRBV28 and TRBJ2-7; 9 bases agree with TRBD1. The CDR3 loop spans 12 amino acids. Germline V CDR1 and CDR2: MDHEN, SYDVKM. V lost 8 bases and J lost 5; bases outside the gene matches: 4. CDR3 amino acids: CASCRTGDEQYF. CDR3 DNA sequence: TGTGCCAGCTGCCGGACAGGGGACGAGCAGTACTTC.

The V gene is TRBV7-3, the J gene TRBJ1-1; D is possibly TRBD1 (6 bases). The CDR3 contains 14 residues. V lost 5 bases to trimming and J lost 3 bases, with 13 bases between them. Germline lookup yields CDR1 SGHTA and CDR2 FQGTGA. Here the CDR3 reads CASSERGAYTEAFF. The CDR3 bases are TGTGCCAGCAGCGAGCGGGGGGCTTACACTGAAGCTTTCTTT.

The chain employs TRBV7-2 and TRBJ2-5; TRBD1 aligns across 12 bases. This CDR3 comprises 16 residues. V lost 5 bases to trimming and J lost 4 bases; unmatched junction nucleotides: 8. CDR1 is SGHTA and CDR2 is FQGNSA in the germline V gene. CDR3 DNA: TGTGCCAGCAGCGGGGGGACAGGGGGCGGCGGAGAGACCCAGTACTTC. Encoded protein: CASSGGTGGGGETQYF.

The CDR3 region is CASSVPGVSGYTF. The CDR3 nucleotides are TGTGCCAGCAGCGTTCCGGGGGTTTCTGGCTACACCTTC. The rearrangement uses TRBV9 and TRBJ1-2; TRBD1 is a possible D gene (5 bases). CDR1 is SGDLS, CDR2 YYNGEE, per germline. The CDR3 is 13 amino acids. Trimming left V 2 bases short and J 7 bases short, with 12 bases between.

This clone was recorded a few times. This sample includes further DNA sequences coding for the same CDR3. The CDR3 DNA is TGTGCCAGCAGCGGAAGGATGAACACTGAAGCTTTCTTT. Translating gives CASSGRMNTEAFF. This chain connects TRBV9 to TRBJ1-1; D remains unclear. The V end was cut by 3 bases, the J end by 0 bases, with 6 bases between. Germline values: CDR1 SGDLS, CDR2 YYNGEE. The CDR3 is 13 residues long.

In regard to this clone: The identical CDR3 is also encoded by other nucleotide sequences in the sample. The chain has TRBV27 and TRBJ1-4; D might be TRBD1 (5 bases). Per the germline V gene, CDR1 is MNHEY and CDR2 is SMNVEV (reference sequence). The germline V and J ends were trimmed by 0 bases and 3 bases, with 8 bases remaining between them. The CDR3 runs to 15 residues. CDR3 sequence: CASSLSGGSNEKLFF. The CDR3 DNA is TGTGCCAGCAGTTTATCTGGGGGGTCTAATGAAAAACTGTTTTTT.

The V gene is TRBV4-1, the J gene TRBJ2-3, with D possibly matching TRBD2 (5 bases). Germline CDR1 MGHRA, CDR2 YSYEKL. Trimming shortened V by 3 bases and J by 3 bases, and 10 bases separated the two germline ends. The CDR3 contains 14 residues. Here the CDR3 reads CASSQPTRTDTQYF. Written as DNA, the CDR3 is TGCGCCAGCAGCCAGCCTACTAGAACAGATACGCAGTATTTT.

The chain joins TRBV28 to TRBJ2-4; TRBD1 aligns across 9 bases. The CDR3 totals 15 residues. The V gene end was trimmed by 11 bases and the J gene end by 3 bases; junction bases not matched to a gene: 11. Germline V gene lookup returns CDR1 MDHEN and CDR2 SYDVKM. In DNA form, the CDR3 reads TGTGCCGGGGGCCTTCCGACAGGGGGCAAAAACATTCAGTACTTC. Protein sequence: CAGGLPTGGKNIQYF.

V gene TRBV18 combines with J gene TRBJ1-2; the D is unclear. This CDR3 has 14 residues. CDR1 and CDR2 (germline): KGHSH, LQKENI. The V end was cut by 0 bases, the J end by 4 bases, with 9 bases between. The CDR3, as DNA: TGTGCCAGCTCACCACCGGGCAGGCCCTATGGCTACACCTTC. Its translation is CASSPPGRPYGYTF.

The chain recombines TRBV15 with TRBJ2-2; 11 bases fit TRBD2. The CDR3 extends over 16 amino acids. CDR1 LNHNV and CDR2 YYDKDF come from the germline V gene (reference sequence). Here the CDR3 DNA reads TGTGCTCACCACCAACTAGCGGGAGTAGGCACCGGGGAGCTGTTTTTT. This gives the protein CAHHQLAGVGTGELFF.

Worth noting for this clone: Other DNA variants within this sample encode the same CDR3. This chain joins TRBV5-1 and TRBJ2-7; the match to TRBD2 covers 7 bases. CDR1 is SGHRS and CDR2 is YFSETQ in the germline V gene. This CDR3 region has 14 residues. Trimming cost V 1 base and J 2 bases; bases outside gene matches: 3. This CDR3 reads CASSLSSGAYEQYF. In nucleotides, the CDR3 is TGCGCCAGCAGCTTGTCCAGCGGGGCCTACGAGCAGTACTTC.

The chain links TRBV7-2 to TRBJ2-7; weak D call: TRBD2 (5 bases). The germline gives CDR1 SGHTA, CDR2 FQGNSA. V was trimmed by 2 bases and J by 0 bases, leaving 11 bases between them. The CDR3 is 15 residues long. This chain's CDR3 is CASSLLAFSSYEQYF. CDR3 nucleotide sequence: TGTGCCAGCAGCTTATTAGCGTTTAGCTCCTACGAGCAGTACTTC.

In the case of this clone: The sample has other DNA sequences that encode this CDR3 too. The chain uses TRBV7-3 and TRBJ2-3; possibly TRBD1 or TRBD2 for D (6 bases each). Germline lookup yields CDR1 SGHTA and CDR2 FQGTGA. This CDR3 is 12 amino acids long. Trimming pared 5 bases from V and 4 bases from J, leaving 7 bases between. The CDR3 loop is CASSRGADTQYF. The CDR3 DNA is TGTGCCAGCAGCAGGGGGGCAGATACGCAGTATTTT. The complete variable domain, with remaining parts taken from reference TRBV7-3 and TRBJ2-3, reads GAGVSQTPSNKVTEKGKYVELRCDPISGHTALYWYRQSLGQGPEFLIYFQGTGAADDSGLPNDRFFAVRPEGSVSTLKIQRTERGDSAVYLCASSRGADTQYFGPGTRLTVL.

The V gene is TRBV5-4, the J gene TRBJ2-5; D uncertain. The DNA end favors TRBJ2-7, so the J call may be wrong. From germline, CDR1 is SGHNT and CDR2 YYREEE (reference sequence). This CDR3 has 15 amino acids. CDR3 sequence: CASSLRPRISNEQYF. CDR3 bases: TGTGCCAGCAGCTTGAGACCTAGGATTTCGAACGAGCAGTACTTC.

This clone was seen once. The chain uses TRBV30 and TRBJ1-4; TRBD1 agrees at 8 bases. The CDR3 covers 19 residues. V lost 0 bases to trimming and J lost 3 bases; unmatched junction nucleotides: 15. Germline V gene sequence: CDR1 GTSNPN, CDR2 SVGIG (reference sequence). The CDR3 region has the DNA TGTGCCTGGAGTGTACAACCTCTCAGGGGGCTTCGGGCTAATGAAAAACTGTTTTTT. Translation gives CAWSVQPLRGLRANEKLFF.

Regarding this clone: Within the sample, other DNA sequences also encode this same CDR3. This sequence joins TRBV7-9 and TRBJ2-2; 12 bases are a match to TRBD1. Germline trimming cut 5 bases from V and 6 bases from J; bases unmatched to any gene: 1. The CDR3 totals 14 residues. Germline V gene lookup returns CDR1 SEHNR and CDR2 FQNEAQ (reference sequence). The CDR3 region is CASSRDRGPGELFF. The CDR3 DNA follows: TGTGCCAGCAGCCGGGACAGGGGGCCCGGGGAGCTGTTTTTT.

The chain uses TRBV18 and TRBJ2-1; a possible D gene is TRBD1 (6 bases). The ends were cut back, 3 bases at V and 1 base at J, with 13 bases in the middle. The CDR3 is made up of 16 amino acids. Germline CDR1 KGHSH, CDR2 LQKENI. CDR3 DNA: TGTGCCAGCTCACCCAACAGGGTAAGATCCTACAATGAGCAGTTCTTC. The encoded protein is CASSPNRVRSYNEQFF.

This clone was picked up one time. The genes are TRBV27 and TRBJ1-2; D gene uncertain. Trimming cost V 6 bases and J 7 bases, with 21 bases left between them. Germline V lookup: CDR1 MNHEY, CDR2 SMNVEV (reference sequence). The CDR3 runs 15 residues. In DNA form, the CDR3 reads TGTGCCAGCAGCCCTCTATGGAGGGAAGCGTCTGGCTACACCTTC. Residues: CASSPLWREASGYTF.